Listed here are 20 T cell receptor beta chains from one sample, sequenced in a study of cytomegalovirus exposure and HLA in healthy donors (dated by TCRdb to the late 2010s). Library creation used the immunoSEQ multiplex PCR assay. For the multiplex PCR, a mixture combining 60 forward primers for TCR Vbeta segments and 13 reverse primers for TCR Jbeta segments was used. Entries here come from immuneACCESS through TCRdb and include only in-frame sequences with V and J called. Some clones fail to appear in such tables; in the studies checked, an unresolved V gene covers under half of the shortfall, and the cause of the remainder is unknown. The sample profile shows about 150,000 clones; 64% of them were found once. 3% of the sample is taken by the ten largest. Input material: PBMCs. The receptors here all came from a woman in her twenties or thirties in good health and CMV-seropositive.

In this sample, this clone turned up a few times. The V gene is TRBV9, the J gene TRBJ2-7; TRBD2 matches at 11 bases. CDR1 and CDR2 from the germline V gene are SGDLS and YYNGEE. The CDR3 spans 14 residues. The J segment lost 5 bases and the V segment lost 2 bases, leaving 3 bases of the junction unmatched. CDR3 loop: CASSVSGRVHEQYF. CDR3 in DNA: TGTGCCAGCAGCGTTAGCGGGAGGGTCCACGAGCAGTACTTC.

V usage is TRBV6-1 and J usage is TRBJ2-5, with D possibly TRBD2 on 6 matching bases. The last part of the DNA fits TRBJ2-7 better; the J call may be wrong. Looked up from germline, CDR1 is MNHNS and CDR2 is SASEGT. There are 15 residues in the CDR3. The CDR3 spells CASSGAGTGSYEQYF. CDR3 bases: TGTGCCAGCAGTGGGGCGGGGACTGGGAGCTACGAGCAGTACTTC.

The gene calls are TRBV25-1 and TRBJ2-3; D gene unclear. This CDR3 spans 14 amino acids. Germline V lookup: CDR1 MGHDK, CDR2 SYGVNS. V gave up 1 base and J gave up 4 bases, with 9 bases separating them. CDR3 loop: CASSEFSSPDTQYF. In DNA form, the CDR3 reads TGTGCCAGCAGTGAATTTAGTAGCCCAGATACGCAGTATTTT.

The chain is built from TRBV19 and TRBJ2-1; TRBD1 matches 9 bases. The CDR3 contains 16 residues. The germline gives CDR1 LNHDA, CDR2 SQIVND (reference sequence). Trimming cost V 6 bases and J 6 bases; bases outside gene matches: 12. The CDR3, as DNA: TGTGCCAGTAGCGCTCAAGGGACAGGGTATTTCAATGAGCAGTTCTTC. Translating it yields CASSAQGTGYFNEQFF.

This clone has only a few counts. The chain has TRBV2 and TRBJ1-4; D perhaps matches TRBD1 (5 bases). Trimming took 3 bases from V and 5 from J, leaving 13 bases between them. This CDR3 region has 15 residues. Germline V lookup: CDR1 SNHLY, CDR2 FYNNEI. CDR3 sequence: CASSEFGRENEKLFF. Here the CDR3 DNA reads TGTGCCAGCAGTGAGTTCGGCAGGGAAAATGAAAAACTGTTTTTT. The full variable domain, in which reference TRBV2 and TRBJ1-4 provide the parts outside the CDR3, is EPEVTQTPSHQVTQMGQEVILRCVPISNHLYFYWYRQILGQKVEFLVSFYNNEISEKSEIFDDQFSVERPDGSNFTLKIRSTKLEDSAMYFCASSEFGRENEKLFFGSGTQLSVL.

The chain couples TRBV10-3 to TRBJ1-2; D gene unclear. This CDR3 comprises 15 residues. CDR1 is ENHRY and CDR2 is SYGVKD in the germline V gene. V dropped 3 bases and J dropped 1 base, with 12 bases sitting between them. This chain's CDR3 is CAISDEENYNYGYTF. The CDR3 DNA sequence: TGTGCCATCAGTGATGAGGAGAATTATAACTATGGCTACACCTTC.

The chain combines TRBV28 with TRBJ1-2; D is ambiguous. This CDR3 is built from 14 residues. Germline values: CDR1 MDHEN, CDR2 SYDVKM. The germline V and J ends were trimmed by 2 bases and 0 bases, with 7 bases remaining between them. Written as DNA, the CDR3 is TGTGCCAGCAGTTTACCACCAGCTAACTATGGCTACACCTTC. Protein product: CASSLPPANYGYTF.

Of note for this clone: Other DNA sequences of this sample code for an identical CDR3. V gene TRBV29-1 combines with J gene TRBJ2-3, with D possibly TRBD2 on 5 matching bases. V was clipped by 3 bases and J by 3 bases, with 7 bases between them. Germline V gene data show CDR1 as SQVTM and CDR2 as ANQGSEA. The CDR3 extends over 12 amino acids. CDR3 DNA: TGCAGCGTTGAGTCGGGAACAGATACGCAGTATTTT. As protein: CSVESGTDTQYF.

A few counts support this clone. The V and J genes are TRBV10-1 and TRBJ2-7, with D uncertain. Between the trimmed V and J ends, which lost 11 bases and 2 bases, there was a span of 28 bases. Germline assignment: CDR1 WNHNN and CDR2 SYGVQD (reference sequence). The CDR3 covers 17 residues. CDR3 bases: TGCGCCTCCCCCCTCTTTCATTGTGCGGAAGCTACCTACGAGCAGTACTTC. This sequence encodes CASPLFHCAEATYEQYF.

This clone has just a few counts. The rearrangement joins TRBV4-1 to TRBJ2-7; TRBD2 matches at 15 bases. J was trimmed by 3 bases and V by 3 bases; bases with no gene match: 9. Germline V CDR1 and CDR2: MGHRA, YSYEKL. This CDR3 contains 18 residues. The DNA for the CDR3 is TGCGCCAGCAGCCACCGAGCGGGACTAGCGGGGGGCCTCTACGAGCAGTACTTC. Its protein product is CASSHRAGLAGGLYEQYF.

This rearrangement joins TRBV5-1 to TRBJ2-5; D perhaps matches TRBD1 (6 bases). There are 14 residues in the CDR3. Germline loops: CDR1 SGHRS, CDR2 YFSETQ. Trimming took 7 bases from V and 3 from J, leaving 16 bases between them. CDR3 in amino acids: CASAVGGLEETQYF. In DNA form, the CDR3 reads TGCGCCAGCGCCGTAGGGGGTTTAGAAGAGACCCAGTACTTC.

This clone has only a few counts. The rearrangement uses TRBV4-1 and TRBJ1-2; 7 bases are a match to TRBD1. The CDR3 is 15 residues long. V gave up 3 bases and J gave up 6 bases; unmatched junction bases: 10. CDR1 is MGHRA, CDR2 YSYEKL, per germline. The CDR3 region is CASSQRSQGRNGYTF. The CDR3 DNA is TGCGCCAGCAGCCAGAGGTCACAGGGGAGAAATGGCTACACCTTC.

Written as DNA, the CDR3 is TGTGCCATCAGCCAGGGACAGATTATGATGAACACTGAAGCTTTCTTT. As protein: CAISQGQIMMNTEAFF. V usage is TRBV10-3 and J usage is TRBJ1-1; TRBD1 aligns across 7 bases. The V gene end was trimmed by 6 bases and the J gene end by 0 bases; junction bases not matched to a gene: 10. CDR3 size: 16 residues. Germline CDR1 is ENHRY and CDR2 is SYGVKD.

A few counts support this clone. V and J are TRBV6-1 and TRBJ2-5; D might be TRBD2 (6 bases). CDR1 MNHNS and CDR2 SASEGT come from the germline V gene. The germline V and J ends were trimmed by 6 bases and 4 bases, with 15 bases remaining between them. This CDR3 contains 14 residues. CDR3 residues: CASREGPLRETQYF. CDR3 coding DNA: TGTGCCAGCAGGGAGGGGCCTTTAAGAGAGACCCAGTACTTC.

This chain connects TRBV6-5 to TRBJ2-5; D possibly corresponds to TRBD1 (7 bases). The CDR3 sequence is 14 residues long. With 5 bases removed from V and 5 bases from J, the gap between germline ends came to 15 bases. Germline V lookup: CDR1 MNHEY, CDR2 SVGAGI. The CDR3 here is CASSSTGDSETQYF. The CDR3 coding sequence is TGTGCCAGCAGTAGCACAGGGGACTCGGAGACCCAGTACTTC.

The CDR3 DNA follows: TGTGCCAGCTCCGCAGGGGGCTATGCCTACGAGCAGTACTTC. Encoded protein: CASSAGGYAYEQYF. The chain links TRBV18 to TRBJ2-7; TRBD1 agrees at 8 bases. Losses at the gene ends were 6 bases for V and 2 bases for J; bases not matched to a gene: 6. The CDR3 contains 14 residues. The germline CDR1 and CDR2 sequences are KGHSH and LQKENI.

CDR3 sequence (DNA): TGTGCCAGCAGTTCCGCCGGGACTAGCGACACAGATACGCAGTATTTT. Its protein is CASSSAGTSDTDTQYF. The chain combines TRBV28 with TRBJ2-3, with 10 nucleotides matching TRBD2. CDR1 is MDHEN, CDR2 SYDVKM, per germline. This CDR3 is 16 amino acids long. J was trimmed by 2 bases and V by 4 bases; bases with no gene match: 6.

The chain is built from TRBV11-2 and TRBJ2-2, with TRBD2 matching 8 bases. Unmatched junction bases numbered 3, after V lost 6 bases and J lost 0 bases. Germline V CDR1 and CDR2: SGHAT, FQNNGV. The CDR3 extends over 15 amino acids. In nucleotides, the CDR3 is TGTGCCAGCAGTCTTAGCGGGACGAACACCGGGGAGCTGTTTTTT. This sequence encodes CASSLSGTNTGELFF.

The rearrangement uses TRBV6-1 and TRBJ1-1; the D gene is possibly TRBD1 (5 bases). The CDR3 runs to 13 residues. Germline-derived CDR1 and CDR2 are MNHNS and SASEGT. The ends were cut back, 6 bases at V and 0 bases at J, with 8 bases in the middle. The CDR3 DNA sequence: TGTGCCAGCAGGCGACAGCTGAACACTGAAGCTTTCTTT. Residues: CASRRQLNTEAFF.

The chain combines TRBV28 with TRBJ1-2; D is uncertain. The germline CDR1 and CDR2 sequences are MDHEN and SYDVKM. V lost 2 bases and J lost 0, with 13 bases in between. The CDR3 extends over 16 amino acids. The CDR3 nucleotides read TGTGCCAGCAGTTTAAACATTAGGGAGACTAACTATGGCTACACCTTC. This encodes CASSLNIRETNYGYTF.